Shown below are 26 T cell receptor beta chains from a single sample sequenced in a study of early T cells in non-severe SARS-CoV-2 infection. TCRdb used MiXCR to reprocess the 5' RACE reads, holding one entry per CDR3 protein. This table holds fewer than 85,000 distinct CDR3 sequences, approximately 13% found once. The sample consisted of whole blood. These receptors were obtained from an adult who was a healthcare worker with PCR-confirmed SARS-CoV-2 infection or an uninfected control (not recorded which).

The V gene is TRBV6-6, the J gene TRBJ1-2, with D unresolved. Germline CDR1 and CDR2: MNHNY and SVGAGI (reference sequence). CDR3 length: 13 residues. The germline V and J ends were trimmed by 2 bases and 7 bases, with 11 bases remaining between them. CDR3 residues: CASSYGQAGGYTF. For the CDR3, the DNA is TGTGCCAGCAGTTACGGCCAGGCTGGTGGCTACACCTTC.

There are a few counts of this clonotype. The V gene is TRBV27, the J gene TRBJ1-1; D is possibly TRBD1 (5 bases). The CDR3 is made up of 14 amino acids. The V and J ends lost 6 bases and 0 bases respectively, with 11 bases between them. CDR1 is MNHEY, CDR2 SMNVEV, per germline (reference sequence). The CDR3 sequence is CASRRGQMNTEAFF. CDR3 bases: TGTGCCAGCAGGAGGGGCCAGATGAACACTGAAGCTTTCTTT.

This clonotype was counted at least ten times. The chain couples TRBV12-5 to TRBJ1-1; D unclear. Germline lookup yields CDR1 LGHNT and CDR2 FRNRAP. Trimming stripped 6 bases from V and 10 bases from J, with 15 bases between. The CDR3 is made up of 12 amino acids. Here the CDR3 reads CASGQLGLVAFF. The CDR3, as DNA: TGTGCTAGTGGCCAATTGGGGTTGGTAGCTTTCTTT.

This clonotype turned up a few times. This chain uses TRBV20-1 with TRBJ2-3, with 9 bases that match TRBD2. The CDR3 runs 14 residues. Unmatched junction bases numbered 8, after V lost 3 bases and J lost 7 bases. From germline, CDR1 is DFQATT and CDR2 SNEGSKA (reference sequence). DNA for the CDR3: TGCAGTGCTAGCGCGGCGGGGGGGCCAAATACGCAGTATTTT. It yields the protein CSASAAGGPNTQYF.

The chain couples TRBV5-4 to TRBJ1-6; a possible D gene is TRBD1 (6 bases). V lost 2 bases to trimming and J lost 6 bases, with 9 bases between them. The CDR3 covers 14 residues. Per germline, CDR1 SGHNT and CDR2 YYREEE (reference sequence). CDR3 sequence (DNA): TGTGCCAGCAGCTTAGGGGGGACTAATTCACCCCTCCACTTT. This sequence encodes CASSLGGTNSPLHF.

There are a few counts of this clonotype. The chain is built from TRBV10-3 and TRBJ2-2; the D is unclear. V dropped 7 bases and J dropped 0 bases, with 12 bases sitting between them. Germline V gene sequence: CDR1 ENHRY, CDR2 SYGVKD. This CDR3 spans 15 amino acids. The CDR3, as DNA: TGTGCCATCACTCCCGGGCAGACGAACACCGGGGAGCTGTTTTTT. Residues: CAITPGQTNTGELFF.

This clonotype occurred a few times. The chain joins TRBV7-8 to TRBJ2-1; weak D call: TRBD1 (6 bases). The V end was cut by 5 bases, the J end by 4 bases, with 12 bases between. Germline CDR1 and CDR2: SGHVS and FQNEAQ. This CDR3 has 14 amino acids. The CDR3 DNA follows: TGTGCCAGCAGCACCGGACAGATTTACAATGAGCAGTTCTTC. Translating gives CASSTGQIYNEQFF. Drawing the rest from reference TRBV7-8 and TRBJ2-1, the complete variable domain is GAGVSQSPRYKVAKRGQDVALRCDPISGHVSLFWYQQALGQGPEFLTYFQNEAQLDKSGLPSDRFFAERPEGSVSTLKIQRTQQEDSAVYLCASSTGQIYNEQFFGPGTRLTVL.

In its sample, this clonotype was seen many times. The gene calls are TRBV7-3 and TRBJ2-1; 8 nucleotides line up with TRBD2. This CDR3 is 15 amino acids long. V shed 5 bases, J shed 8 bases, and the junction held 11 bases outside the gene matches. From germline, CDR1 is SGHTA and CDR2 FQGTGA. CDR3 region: CASSRAGGALDEQFF. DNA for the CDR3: TGTGCCAGCAGCCGTGCGGGGGGCGCATTGGATGAGCAGTTCTTC.

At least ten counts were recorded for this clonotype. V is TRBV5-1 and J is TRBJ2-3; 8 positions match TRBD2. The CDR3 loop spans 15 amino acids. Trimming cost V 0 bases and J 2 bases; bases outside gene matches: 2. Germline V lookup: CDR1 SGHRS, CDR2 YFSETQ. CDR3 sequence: CASSLDGGATDTQYF. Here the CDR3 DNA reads TGCGCCAGCAGCTTGGACGGGGGGGCCACAGATACGCAGTATTTT. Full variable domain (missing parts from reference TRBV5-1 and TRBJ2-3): KAGVTQTPRYLIKTRGQQVTLSCSPISGHRSVSWYQQTPGQGLQFLFEYFSETQRNKGNFPGRFSGRQFSNSRSEMNVSTLELGDSALYLCASSLDGGATDTQYFGPGTRLTVL.

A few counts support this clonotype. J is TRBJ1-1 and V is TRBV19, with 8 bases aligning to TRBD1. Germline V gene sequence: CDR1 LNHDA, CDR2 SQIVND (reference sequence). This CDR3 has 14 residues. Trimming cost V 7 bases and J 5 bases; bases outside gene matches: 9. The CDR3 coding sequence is TGTGCCAGTACCCCTCGACAGGGGTGGACTGAAGCTTTCTTT. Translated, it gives CASTPRQGWTEAFF.

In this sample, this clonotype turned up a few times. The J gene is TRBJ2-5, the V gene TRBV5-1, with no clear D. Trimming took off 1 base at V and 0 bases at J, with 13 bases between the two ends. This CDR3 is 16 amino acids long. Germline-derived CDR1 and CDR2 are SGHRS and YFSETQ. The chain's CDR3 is CASSLTPNRDQETQYF. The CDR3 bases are TGCGCCAGCAGCTTGACCCCAAACCGGGACCAAGAGACCCAGTACTTC.

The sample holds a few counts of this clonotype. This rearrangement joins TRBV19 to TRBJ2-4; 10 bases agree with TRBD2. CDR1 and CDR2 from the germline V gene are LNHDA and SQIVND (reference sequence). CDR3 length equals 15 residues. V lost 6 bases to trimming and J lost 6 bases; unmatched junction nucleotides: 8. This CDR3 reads CASSPRTSGTNIQYF. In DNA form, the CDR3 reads TGTGCCAGTAGCCCTAGGACTAGCGGAACAAACATTCAGTACTTC.

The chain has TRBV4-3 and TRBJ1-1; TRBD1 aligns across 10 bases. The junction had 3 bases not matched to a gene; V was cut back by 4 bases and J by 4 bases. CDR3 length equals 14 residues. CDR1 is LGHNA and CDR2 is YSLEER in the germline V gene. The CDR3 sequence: CASSPGQGRTEAFF. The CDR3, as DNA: TGCGCCAGCAGCCCGGGACAGGGGCGCACTGAAGCTTTCTTT.

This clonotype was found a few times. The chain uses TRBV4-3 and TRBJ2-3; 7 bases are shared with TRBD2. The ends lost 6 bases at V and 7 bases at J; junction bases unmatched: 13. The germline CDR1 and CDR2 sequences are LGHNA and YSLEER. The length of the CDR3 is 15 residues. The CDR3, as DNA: TGCGCCAGCAGTCCCTTCGCGGGGGATTTAAATACGCAGTATTTT. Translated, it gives CASSPFAGDLNTQYF.

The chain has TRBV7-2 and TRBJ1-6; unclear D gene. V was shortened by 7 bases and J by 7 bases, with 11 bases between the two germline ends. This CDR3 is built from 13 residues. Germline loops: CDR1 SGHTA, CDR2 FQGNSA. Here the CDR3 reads CASKVTANSPLHF. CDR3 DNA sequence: TGTGCCAGCAAAGTGACGGCAAATTCACCCCTCCACTTT.

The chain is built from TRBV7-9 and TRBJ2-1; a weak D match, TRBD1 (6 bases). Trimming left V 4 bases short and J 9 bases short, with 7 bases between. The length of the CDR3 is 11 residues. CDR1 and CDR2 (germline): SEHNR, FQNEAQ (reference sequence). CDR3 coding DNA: TGTGCCAGCAGCTACAGGGTTGAGCAGTTCTTC. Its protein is CASSYRVEQFF. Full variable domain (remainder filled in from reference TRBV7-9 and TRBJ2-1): DTGVSQNPRHKITKRGQNVTFRCDPISEHNRLYWYRQTLGQGPEFLTYFQNEAQLEKSRLLSDRFSAERPKGSFSTLEIQRTEQGDSAMYLCASSYRVEQFFGPGTRLTVL.

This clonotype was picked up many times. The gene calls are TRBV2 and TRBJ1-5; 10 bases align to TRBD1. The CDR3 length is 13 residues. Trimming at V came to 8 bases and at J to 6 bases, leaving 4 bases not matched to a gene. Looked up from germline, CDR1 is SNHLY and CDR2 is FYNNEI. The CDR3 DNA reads TGTGCCAGCCAAGGGACAGGGGTTCAGCCCCAGCATTTT. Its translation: CASQGTGVQPQHF.

The DNA of the CDR3 is TGCGCCAGCAGCCCAACGGACGGGGCAGATACGCAGTATTTT. It specifies CASSPTDGADTQYF. The V gene is TRBV5-1, the J gene TRBJ2-3, with D possibly TRBD2 on 5 matching bases. Trimming removed 4 bases from V and 4 bases from J, with 13 bases in between. This CDR3 contains 14 residues. In germline, CDR1 is SGHRS, CDR2 YFSETQ.

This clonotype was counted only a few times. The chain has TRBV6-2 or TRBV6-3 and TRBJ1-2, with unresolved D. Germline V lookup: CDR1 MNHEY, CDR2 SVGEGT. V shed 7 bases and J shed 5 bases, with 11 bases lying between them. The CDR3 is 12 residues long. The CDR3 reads CASTLRGYGYTF. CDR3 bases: TGTGCCAGCACGCTTCGAGGTTATGGCTACACCTTC.

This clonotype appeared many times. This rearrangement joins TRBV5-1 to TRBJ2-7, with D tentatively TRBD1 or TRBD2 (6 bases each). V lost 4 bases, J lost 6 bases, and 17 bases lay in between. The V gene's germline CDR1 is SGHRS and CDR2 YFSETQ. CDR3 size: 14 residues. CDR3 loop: CASSRGGQAGEQYF. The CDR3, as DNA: TGCGCCAGCAGCCGTGGGGGGCAGGCGGGCGAGCAGTACTTC.

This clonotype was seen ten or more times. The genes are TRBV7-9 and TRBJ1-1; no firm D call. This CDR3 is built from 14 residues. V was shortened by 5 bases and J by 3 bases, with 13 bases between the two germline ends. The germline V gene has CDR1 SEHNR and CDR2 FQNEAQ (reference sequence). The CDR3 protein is CASSPPLEYTEAFF. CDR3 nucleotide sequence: TGTGCCAGCAGCCCCCCCCTGGAATACACTGAAGCTTTCTTT.

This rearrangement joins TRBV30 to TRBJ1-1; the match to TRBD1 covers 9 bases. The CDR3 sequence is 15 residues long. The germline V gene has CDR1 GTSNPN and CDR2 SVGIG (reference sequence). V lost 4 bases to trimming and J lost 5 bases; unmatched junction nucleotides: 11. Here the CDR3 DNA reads TGTGCCTGGAACACGATATCGACAGGGGGAACTGAAGCTTTCTTT. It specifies CAWNTISTGGTEAFF.

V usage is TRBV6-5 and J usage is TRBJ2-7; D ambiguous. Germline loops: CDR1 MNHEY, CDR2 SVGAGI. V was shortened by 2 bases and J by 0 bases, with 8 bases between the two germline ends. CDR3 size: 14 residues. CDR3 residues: CASSYGGTSYEQYF. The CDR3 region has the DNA TGTGCCAGCAGTTACGGTGGCACCTCCTACGAGCAGTACTTC.

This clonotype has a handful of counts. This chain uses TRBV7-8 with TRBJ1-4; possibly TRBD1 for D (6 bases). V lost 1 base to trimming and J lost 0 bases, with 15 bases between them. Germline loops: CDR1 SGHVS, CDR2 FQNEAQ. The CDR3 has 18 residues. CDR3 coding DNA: TGTGCCAGCAGCTTAGATGGGGGGGCTATGACAACTAATGAAAAACTGTTTTTT. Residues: CASSLDGGAMTTNEKLFF. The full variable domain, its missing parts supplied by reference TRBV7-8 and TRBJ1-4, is GAGVSQSPRYKVAKRGQDVALRCDPISGHVSLFWYQQALGQGPEFLTYFQNEAQLDKSGLPSDRFFAERPEGSVSTLKIQRTQQEDSAVYLCASSLDGGAMTTNEKLFFGSGTQLSVL.

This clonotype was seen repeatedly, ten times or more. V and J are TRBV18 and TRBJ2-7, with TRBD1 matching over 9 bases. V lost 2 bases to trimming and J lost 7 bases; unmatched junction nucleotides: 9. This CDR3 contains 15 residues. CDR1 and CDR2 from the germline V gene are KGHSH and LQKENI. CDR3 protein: CASSPTVQGANEQYF. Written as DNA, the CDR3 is TGTGCCAGCTCACCAACAGTACAGGGGGCGAATGAGCAGTACTTC.

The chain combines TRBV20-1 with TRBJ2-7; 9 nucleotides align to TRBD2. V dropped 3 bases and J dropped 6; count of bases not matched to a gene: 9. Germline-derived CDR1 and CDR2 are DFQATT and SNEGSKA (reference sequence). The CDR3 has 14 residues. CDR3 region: CSASGVAGAGEQYF. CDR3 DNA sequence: TGCAGTGCTAGTGGGGTAGCGGGGGCCGGCGAGCAGTACTTC.